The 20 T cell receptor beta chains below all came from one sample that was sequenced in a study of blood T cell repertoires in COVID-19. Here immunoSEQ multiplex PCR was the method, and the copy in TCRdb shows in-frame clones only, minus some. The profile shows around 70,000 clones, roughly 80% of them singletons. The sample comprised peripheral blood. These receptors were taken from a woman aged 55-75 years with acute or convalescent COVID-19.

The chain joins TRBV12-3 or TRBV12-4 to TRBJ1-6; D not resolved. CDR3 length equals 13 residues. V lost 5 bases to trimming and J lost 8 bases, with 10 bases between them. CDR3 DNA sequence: TGTGCCAGCAGTAACGTCGGGGATTCACCCCTCCACTTT. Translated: CASSNVGDSPLHF.

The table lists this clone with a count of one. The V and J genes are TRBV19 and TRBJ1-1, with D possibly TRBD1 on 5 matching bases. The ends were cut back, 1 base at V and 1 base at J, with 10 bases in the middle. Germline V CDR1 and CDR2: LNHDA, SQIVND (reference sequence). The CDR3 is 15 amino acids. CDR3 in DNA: TGTGCCAGTAGTATAGCAGGGCGGGGGAACACTGAAGCTTTCTTT. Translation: CASSIAGRGNTEAFF. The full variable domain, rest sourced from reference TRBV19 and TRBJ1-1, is DGGITQSPKYLFRKEGQNVTLSCEQNLNHDAMYWYRQDPGQGLRLIYYSQIVNDFQKGDIAEGYSVSREKKESFPLTVTSAQKNPTAFYLCASSIAGRGNTEAFFGQGTRLTVV.

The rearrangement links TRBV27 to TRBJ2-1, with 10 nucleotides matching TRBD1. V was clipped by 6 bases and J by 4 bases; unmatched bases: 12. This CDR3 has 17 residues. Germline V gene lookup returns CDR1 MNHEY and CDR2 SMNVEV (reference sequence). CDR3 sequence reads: CASSLITGTGVYNEQFF. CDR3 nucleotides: TGTGCCAGCAGCCTGATCACCGGGACAGGGGTATACAATGAGCAGTTCTTC.

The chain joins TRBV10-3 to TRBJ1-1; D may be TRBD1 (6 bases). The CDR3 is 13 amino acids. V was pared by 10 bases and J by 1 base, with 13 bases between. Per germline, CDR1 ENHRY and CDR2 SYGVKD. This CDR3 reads CATRTETNTEAFF. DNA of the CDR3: TGTGCCACCCGGACAGAGACGAACACTGAAGCTTTCTTT.

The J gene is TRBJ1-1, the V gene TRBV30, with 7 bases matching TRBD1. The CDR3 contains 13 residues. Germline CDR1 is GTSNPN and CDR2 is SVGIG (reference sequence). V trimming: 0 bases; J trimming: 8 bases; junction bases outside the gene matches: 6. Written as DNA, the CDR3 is TGTGCCTGGAGTGTTACCGGGACAGACGAAGCTTTCTTT. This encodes CAWSVTGTDEAFF.

CDR3 region: CASSQDAGREKLFF. The CDR3 coding sequence is TGTGCCAGCAGCCAAGATGCGGGGAGGGAAAAACTGTTTTTT. The chain employs TRBV3-1 (or the pseudogene TRBV3-2) and TRBJ1-4; D ambiguous. The CDR3 covers 14 residues. Germline CDR1 LGHDT, CDR2 YNNKEL (reference sequence). Trimming shortened V by 0 bases and J by 8 bases, and 10 bases separated the two germline ends.

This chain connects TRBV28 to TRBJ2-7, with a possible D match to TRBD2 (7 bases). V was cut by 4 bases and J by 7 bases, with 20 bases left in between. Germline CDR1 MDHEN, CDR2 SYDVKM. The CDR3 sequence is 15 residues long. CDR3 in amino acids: CASSSEGGFIREQYF. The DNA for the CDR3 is TGTGCCAGCAGTTCCGAGGGGGGGTTTATACGGGAGCAGTACTTC. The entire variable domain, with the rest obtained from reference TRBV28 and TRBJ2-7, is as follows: DVKVTQSSRYLVKRTGEKVFLECVQDMDHENMFWYRQDPGLGLRLIYFSYDVKMKEKGDIPEGYSVSREKKERFSLILESASTNQTSMYLCASSSEGGFIREQYFGPGTRLTVT.

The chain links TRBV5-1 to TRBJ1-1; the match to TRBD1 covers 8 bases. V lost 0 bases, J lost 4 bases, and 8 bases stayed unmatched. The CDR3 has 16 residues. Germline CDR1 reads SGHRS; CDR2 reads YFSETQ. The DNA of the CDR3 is TGCGCCAGCAGCTTGGAGGGCAGGGGGCGAGGCACTGAAGCTTTCTTT. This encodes CASSLEGRGRGTEAFF.

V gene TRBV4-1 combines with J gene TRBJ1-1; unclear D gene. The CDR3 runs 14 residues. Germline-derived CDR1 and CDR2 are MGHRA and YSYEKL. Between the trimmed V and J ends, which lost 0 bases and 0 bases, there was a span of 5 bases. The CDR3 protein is CASSQEDMNTEAFF. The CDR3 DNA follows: TGCGCCAGCAGCCAAGAAGACATGAACACTGAAGCTTTCTTT.

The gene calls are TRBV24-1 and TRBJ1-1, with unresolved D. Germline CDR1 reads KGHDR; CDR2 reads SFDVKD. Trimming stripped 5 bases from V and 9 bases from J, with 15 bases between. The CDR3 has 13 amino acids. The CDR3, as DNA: TGTGCCACCAGTGGCGGGCGTGGTAATAAAGCTTTCTTT. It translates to CATSGGRGNKAFF.

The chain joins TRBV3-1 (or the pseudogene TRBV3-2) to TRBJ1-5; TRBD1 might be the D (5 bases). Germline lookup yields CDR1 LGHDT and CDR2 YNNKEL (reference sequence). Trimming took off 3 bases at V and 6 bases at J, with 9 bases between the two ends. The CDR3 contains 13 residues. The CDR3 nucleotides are TGTGCCAGCAGCCATGGGGGGACTCAGCCCCAGCATTTT. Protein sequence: CASSHGGTQPQHF.

CDR3 sequence reads: CASSPGASPETQYF. CDR3 DNA: TGTGCCAGCAGCCCAGGGGCTAGTCCCGAGACCCAGTACTTC. The J gene is TRBJ2-5, the V gene TRBV11-3, with a possible D match to TRBD1 (6 bases). The CDR3 has 14 amino acids. The germline V gene has CDR1 SGHNT and CDR2 YENEEA. The ends were cut back, 5 bases at V and 5 bases at J, with 15 bases in the middle.

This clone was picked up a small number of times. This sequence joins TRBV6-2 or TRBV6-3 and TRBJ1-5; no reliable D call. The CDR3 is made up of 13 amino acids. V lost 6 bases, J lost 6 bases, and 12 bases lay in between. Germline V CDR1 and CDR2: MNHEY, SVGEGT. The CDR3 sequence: CASSLSWAQPQHF. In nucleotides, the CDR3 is TGTGCCAGCAGCCTCAGTTGGGCTCAGCCCCAGCATTTT.

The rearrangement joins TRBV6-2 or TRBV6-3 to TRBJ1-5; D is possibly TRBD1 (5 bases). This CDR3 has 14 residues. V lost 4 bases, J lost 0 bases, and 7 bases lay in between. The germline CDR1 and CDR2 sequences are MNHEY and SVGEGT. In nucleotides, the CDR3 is TGTGCCAGCAGTTCGGGGGATAGCAATCAGCCCCAGCATTTT. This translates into CASSSGDSNQPQHF.

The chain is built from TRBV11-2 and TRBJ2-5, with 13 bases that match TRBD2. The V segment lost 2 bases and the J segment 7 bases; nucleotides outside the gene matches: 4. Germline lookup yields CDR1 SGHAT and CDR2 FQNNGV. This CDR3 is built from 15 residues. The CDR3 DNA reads TGTGCCAGCAGCTTAACTAGCGGGGGGGCGGGGACCCAGTACTTC. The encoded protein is CASSLTSGGAGTQYF. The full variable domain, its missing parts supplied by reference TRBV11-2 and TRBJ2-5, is EAGVAQSPRYKIIEKRQSVAFWCNPISGHATLYWYQQILGQGPKLLIQFQNNGVVDDSQLPKDRFSAERLKGVDSTLKIQPAKLEDSAVYLCASSLTSGGAGTQYFGPGTRLLVL.

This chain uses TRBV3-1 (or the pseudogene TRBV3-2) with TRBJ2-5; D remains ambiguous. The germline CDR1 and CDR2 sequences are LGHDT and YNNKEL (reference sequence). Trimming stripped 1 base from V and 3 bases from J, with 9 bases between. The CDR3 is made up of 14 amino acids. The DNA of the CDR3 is TGTGCCAGCAGCCAAGTGGCCGCCAAAGAGACCCAGTACTTC. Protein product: CASSQVAAKETQYF.

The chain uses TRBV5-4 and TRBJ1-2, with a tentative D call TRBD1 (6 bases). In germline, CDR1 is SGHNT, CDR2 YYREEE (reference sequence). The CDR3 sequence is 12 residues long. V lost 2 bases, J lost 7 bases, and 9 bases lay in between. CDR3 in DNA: TGTGCCAGCAGCTTACAGGGACCTGGCTACACCTTC. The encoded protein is CASSLQGPGYTF.

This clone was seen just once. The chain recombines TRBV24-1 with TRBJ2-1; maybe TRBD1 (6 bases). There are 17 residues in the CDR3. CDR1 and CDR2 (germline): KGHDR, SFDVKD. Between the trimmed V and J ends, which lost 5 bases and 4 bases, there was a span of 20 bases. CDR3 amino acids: CATSAVTGKGAYNEQFF. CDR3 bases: TGTGCCACCAGTGCCGTCACAGGGAAGGGAGCGTACAATGAGCAGTTCTTC.

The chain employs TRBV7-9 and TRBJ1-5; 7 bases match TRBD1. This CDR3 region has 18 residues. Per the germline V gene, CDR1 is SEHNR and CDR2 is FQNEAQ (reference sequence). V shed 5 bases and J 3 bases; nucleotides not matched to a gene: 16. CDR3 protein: CASSPYSGGDSYNQPQHF. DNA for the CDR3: TGTGCCAGCAGCCCCTACTCGGGTGGGGACAGCTACAATCAGCCCCAGCATTTT.

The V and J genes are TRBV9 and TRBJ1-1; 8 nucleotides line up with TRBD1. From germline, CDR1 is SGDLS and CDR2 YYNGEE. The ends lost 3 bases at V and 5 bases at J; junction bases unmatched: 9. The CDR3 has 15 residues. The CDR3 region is CASSGGRTGITEAFF. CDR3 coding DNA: TGTGCCAGCAGCGGGGGGAGGACAGGGATAACTGAAGCTTTCTTT.